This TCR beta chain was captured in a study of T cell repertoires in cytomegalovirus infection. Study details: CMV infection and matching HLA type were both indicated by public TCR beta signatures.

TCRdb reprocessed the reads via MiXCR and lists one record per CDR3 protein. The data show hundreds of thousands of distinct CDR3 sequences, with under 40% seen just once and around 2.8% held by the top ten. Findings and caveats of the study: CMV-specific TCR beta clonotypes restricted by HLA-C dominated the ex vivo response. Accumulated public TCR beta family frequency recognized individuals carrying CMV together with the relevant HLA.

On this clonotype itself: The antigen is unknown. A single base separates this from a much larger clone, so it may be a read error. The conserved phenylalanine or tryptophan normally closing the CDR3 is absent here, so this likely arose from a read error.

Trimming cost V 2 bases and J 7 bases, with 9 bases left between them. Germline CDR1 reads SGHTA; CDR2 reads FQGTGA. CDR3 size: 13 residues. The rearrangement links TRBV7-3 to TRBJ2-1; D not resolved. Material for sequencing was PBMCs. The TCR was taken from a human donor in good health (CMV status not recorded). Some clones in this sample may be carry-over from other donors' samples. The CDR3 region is CASSLEVGNEQFL. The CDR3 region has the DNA TGTGCCAGCAGCTTAGAGGTGGGGAATGAGCAGTTCTTA.